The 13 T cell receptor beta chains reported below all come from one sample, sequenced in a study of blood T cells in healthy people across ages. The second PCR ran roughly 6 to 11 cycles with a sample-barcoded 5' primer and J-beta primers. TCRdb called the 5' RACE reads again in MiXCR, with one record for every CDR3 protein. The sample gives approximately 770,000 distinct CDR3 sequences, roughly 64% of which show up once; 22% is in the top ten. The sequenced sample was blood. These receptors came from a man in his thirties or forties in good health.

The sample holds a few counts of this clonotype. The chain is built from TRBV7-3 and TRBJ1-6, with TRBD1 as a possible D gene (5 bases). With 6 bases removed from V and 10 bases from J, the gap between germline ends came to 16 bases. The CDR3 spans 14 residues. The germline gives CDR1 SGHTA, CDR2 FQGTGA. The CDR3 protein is CASSFGSQGSPLHF. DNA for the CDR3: TGTGCCAGCAGTTTCGGGTCCCAGGGCTCACCCCTCCACTTT.

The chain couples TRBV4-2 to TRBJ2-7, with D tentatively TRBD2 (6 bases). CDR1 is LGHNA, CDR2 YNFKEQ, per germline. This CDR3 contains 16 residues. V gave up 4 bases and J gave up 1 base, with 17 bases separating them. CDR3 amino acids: CASSPRPSGTSYEQYF. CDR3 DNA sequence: TGTGCCAGCAGCCCGCGCCCGTCCGGGACTTCCTACGAGCAGTACTTC.

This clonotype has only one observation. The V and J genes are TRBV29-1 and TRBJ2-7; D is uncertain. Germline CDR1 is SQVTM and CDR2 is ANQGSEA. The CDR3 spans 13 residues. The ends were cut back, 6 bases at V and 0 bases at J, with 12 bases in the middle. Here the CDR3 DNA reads TGCAGCGTCCTAAATCCCAGCTCCTACGAGCAGTACTTC. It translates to CSVLNPSSYEQYF.

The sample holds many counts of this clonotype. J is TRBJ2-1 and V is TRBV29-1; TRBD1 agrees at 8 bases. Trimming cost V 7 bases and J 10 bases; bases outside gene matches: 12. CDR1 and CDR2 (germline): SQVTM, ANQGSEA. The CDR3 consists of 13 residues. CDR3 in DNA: TGCAGCGCTGCTCGTACCGACAGGGGCGAGCAGTTCTTC. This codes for CSAARTDRGEQFF.

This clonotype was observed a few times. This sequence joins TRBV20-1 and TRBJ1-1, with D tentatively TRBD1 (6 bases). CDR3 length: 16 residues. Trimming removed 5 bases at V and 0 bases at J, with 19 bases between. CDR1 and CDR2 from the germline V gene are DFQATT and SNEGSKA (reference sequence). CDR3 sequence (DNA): TGCAGTGCTTTGGGAGGGGGAAGGGCTGTGAACACTGAAGCTTTCTTT. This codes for CSALGGGRAVNTEAFF.

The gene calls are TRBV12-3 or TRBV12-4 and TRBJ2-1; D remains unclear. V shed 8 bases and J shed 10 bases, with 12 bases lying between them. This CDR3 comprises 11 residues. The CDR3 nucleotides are TGTGCCAGCCTCAGAGTTGGCGAGCAGTTCTTC. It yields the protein CASLRVGEQFF.

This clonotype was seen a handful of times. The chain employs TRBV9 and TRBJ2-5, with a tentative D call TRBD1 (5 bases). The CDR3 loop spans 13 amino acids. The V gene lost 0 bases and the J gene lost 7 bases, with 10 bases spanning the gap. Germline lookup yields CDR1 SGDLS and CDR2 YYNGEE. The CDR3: CASSVEGSGTQYF. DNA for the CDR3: TGTGCCAGCAGCGTAGAGGGGTCTGGGACCCAGTACTTC.

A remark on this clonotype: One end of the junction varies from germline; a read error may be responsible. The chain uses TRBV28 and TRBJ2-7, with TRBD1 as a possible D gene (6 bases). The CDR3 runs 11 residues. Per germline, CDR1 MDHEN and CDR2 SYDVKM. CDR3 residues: CASSGQYEQCF. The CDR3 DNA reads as TGTGCCAGCAGTGGACAGTACGAGCAGTGCTTC.

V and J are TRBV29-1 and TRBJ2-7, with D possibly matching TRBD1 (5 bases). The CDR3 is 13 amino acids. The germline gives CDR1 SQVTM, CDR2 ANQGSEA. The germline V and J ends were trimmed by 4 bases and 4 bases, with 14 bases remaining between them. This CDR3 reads CSVGETARYEQYF. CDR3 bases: TGCAGCGTTGGCGAGACAGCGAGATACGAGCAGTACTTC.

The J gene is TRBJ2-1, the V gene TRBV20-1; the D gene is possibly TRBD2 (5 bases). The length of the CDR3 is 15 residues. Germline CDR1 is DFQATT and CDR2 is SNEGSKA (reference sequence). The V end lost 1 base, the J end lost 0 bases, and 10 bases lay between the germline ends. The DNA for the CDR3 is TGCAGTGCTAGAGCGTCAGCGGACTCCTACAATGAGCAGTTCTTC. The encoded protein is CSARASADSYNEQFF.

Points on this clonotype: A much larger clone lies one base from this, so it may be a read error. CDR3 DNA: TGCAGTGCGACCGGACTAGCGGGCTACGAGCAGTACGTC. Its translation is CSATGLAGYEQYV. This chain uses TRBV20-1 with TRBJ2-1, with 11 bases aligning to TRBD2. The DNA end is a closer match to TRBJ2-7, so the J assignment may be wrong. The CDR3 length is 13 residues. From germline, CDR1 is DFQATT and CDR2 SNEGSKA (reference sequence).

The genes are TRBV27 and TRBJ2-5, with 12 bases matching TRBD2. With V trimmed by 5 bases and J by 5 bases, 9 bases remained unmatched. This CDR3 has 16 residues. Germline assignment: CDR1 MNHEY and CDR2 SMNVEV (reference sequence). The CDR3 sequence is CASSKTSGRGTETQYF. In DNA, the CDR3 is TGTGCCAGCAGTAAGACTAGCGGGAGAGGTACGGAGACCCAGTACTTC.

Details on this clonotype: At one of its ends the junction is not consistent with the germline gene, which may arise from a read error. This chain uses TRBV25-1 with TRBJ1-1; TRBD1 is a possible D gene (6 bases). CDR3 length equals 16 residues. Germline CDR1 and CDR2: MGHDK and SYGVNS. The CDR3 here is CASSARLTDGDTEAFF. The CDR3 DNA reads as TGTGCCAGCAGTGCCCGGTTGACTGATGGGGACACCGAAGCTTTCTTT.